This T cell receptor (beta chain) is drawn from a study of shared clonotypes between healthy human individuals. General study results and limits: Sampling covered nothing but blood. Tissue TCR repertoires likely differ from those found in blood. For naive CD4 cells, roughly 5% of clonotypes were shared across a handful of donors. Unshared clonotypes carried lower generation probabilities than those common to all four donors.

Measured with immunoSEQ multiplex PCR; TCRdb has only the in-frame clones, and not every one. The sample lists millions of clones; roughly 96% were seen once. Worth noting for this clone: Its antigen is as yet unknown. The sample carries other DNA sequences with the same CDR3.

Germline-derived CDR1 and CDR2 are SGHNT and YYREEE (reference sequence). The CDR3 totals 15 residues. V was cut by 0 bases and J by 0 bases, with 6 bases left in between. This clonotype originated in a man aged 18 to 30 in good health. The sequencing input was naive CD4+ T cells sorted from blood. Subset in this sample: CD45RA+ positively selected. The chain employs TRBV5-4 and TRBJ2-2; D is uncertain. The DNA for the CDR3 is TGTGCCAGCAGCTTGGGTAGATCGAACACCGGGGAGCTGTTTTTT. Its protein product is CASSLGRSNTGELFF.